These 12 T cell receptor beta chains were all obtained from the same sample, sequenced in a study of response to subunit inactivated influenza vaccine. TCRdb ran MiXCR on the RT-PCR reads and lists one entry per CDR3 protein. The data show more than 700,000 distinct CDR3 sequences, 21% seen once. Sequences were derived from PBMCs from blood, sampled roughly 5 days after vaccination. Source of these receptors: a man aged 50-59 years who received an inactivated influenza vaccine.

This clonotype has more than one count but fewer than ten. The chain combines TRBV3-1 with TRBJ2-5; D might be TRBD2 (6 bases). Germline V gives CDR1 LGHDT, CDR2 YNNKEL (reference sequence). Trimming cost V 4 bases and J 0 bases, with 15 bases left between them. The CDR3 loop spans 16 amino acids. The CDR3 nucleotides are TGTGCCAGCAGCCGCCCCGGGACTGAGTACCAAGAGACCCAGTACTTC. Translated, it gives CASSRPGTEYQETQYF.

This clonotype turned up a few times. The chain joins TRBV2 to TRBJ2-7; perhaps TRBD1 as D (5 bases). V lost 6 bases and J lost 3, with 21 bases in between. CDR1 is SNHLY and CDR2 is FYNNEI in the germline V gene. The CDR3 extends over 16 amino acids. CDR3 nucleotides: TGTGCCAGCAGCCCTGGAGTTCGTTCAGGGCTCTACGAGCAGTACTTC. It translates to CASSPGVRSGLYEQYF.

This rearrangement joins TRBV6-1 to TRBJ1-5; D possibly corresponds to TRBD1 (5 bases). The CDR3 length is 15 residues. V dropped 6 bases and J dropped 2 bases, with 14 bases sitting between them. The germline gives CDR1 MNHNS, CDR2 SASEGT. The CDR3, as DNA: TGTGCCAGCAGCCGGGACCTCGGAGGCAATCAGCCCCAGCATTTT. Residues: CASSRDLGGNQPQHF.

This chain links TRBV4-3 with TRBJ2-2; 8 positions agree with TRBD2. V shed 6 bases, J shed 4 bases, and the junction held 7 bases outside the gene matches. Germline CDR1 reads LGHNA; CDR2 reads YSLEER. The CDR3 totals 15 residues. CDR3 DNA sequence: TGCGCCAGCAGGAATCGGGAGGGCCTCACCGGGGAGCTGTTTTTT. Protein: CASRNREGLTGELFF.

V and J are TRBV7-9 and TRBJ2-1; D is possibly TRBD2 (6 bases). The CDR3 spans 14 residues. V lost 5 bases and J lost 3, with 11 bases in between. Germline V gives CDR1 SEHNR, CDR2 FQNEAQ (reference sequence). Written as DNA, the CDR3 is TGTGCCAGCAGCCCCGAGGGACTCTACAATGAGCAGTTCTTC. Translation gives CASSPEGLYNEQFF.

The genes are TRBV5-1 and TRBJ2-1; 7 nucleotides match TRBD2. CDR1 SGHRS and CDR2 YFSETQ come from the germline V gene. The CDR3 has 17 amino acids. V gave up 0 bases and J gave up 0 bases; unmatched junction bases: 6. CDR3 DNA: TGCGCCAGCAGCTTGGAGCGGGGCTTCAGCTCCTACAATGAGCAGTTCTTC. Encoded protein: CASSLERGFSSYNEQFF.

The table lists this clonotype with many counts. The gene calls are TRBV11-2 and TRBJ2-7; the D is unclear. CDR1 SGHAT and CDR2 FQNNGV come from the germline V gene. The CDR3 totals 13 residues. Trimming took 2 bases from V and 6 from J, leaving 11 bases between them. The CDR3: CASSLTGPGEQYF. CDR3 DNA sequence: TGTGCCAGCAGCTTAACGGGCCCGGGCGAGCAGTACTTC.

In this sample, this clonotype turned up a few times. The rearrangement joins TRBV20-1 to TRBJ1-6, with 9 bases lining up with TRBD1. This CDR3 has 14 residues. Germline V gene lookup returns CDR1 DFQATT and CDR2 SNEGSKA (reference sequence). With 3 bases clipped from V and 9 bases from J, the junction kept 6 bases outside the gene matches. CDR3 DNA: TGCAGTGCTAGTTCCGGGACAGGGAGTTCACCCCTCCACTTT. Amino acid sequence: CSASSGTGSSPLHF.

Only a few counts were recorded for this clonotype. The chain links TRBV18 to TRBJ2-1; D remains ambiguous. This CDR3 is built from 13 residues. Germline V gene data show CDR1 as KGHSH and CDR2 as LQKENI. V lost 1 base to trimming and J lost 9 bases, with 10 bases between them. The CDR3 loop reads CASSPQSSGEQFF. CDR3 nucleotide sequence: TGTGCCAGCTCACCACAGTCATCTGGTGAGCAGTTCTTC.

Ten or more counts support this clonotype. This chain joins TRBV10-3 and TRBJ2-1, with 7 bases fitting TRBD2. This CDR3 is built from 13 residues. Germline values: CDR1 ENHRY, CDR2 SYGVKD. V dropped 2 bases and J dropped 6; count of bases not matched to a gene: 1. The chain's CDR3 is CAISEIAGNEQFF. DNA of the CDR3: TGTGCCATCAGTGAGATAGCGGGCAATGAGCAGTTCTTC.

This clonotype was detected a few times. CDR3 residues: CASSQSLGGHQPQHF. In DNA form, the CDR3 reads TGTGCCAGCAGCCAGTCCCTGGGGGGCCATCAGCCCCAGCATTTT. This sequence joins TRBV3-1 and TRBJ1-5, with a possible D match to TRBD1 (6 bases). The germline V gene encodes CDR1 LGHDT and CDR2 YNNKEL (reference sequence). CDR3 length: 15 amino acids. V dropped 3 bases and J dropped 5 bases, with 14 bases sitting between them.

This clonotype has only a few counts. The chain employs TRBV5-1 and TRBJ2-5; D unresolved. With 0 bases removed from V and 4 bases from J, the gap between germline ends came to 13 bases. CDR1 and CDR2 (germline): SGHRS, YFSETQ. The CDR3 is made up of 15 amino acids. DNA of the CDR3: TGCGCCAGCAGCTTGGCCGCGAGTTGGGGAGAGACCCAGTACTTC. Residues: CASSLAASWGETQYF.